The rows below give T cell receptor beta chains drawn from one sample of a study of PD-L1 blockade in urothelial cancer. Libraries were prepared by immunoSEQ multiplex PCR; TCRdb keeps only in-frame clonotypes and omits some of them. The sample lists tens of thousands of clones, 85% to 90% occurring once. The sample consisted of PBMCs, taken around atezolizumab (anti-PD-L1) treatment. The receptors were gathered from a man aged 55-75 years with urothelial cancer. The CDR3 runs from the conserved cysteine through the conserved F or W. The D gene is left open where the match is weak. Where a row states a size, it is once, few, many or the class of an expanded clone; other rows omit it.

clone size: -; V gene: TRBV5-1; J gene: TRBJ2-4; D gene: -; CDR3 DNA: TGCGCCAGCAGCTTGGGCGTGCGCAAAAACATTCAGTACTTC; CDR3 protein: CASSLGVRKNIQYF
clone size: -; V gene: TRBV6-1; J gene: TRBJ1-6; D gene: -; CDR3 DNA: TGTGCCAGCAGTGTGGCAGGGCGTAATTCACCCCTCCACTTT; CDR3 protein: CASSVAGRNSPLHF
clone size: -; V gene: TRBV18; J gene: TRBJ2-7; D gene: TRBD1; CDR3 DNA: TGTGCCAGCTCACCCGGGACAGCCTACGAGCAGTACTTC; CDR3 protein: CASSPGTAYEQYF
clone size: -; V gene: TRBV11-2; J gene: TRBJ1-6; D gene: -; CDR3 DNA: TGTGCCAGCAGCTTAGAGACAGGCTGGGATTCACCCCTCCACTTT; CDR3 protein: CASSLETGWDSPLHF
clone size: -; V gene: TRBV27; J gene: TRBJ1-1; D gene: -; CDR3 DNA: TGTGCCAGCCGGCCCGGGGGGTCTACGACGACTGAAGCTTTCTTT; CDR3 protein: CASRPGGSTTTEAFF
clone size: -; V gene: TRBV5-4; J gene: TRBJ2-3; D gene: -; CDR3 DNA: TGTGCCAGCAGCCCCTCTTGGGGGGGCACAGATACGCAGTATTTT; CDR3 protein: CASSPSWGGTDTQYF
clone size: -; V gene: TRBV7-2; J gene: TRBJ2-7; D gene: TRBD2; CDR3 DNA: TGTGCCAGCAGCTTAGGAAGCGGGAGATCCTACGAGCAGTACTTC; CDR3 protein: CASSLGSGRSYEQYF
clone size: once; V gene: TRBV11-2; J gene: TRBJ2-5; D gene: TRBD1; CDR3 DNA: TGTGCCAGCAGCTTAGCCGGGTACAGGGGGCTGGAGACCCAGTACTTC; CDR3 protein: CASSLAGYRGLETQYF
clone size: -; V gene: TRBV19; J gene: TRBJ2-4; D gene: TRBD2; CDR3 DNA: TGTGCCAGTAGCCCGGGGGGTATTCAGTACTTC; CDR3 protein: CASSPGGIQYF
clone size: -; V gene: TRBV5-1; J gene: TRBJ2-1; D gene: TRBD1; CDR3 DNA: TGCGCCAGCAGCCCACGGGACAGCTACAATGAGCAGTTCTTC; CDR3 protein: CASSPRDSYNEQFF
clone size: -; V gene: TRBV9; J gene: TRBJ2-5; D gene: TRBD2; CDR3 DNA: TGTGCCAGCAGCCTGGCGGGGGGGGAAGAGACCCAGTACTTC; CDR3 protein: CASSLAGGEETQYF
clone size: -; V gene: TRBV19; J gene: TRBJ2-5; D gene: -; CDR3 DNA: TGTGCCAGTAGTATCGGAGTCTCCGGGGAGACCCAGTACTTC; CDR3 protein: CASSIGVSGETQYF
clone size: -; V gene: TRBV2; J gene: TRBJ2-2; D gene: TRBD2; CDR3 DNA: TGTGCCAGCGGGGATGGCGGGAGCTCTGGGGAGCTGTTTTTT; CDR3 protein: CASGDGGSSGELFF
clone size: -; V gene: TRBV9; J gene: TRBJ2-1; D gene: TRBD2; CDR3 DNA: TGTGCCAGCAGCTTACAAGCGGGAGGGACCCCTGGCAATGAGCAGTTCTTC; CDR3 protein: CASSLQAGGTPGNEQFF
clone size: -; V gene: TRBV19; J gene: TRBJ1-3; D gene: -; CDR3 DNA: TGTGCCAGTAGTATTCGGGGGGCCTATTCATCTGGAAACACCATATATTTT; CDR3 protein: CASSIRGAYSSGNTIYF
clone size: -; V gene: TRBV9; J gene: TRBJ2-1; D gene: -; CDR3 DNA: TGTGCCAGCTCGAGGGGGAGCTCCTACAATGAGCAGTTCTTC; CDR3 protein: CASSRGSSYNEQFF
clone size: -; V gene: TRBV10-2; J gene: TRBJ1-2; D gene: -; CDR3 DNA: TGCGCCAGCAGTGAGTACGTGACAGGAGGTTCTTTTGGCTACACCTTC; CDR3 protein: CASSEYVTGGSFGYTF
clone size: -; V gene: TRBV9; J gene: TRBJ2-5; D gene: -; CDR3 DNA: TGTGCCAGCAGCGTAGAGCAGACCCCCAGGGAGACCCAGTACTTC; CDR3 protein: CASSVEQTPRETQYF
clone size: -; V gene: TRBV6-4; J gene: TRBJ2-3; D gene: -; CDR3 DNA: TGTGCCAGCAGCGAGGCAGATGGCACAGATACGCAGTATTTT; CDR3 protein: CASSEADGTDTQYF
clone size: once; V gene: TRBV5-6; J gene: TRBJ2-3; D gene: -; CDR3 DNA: TGTGCCAGCAGCCGAACGACTGGTAGGGATACGCAGTATTTT; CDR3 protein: CASSRTTGRDTQYF
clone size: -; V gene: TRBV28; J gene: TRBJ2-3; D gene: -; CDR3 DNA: TGTGCCAGCAGTCTACTCTCACCTAGCACAGATACGCAGTATTTT; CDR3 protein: CASSLLSPSTDTQYF
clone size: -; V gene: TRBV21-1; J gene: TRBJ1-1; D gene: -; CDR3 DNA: TGTGCCAGCAGCAAACAGCTTTCGTACAGGGACGAGAGTTGGAGGAACACTGAAGCTTTCTTT; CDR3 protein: CASSKQLSYRDESWRNTEAFF
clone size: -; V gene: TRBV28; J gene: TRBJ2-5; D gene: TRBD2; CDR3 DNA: TGTGCCAGCAGTGCCCAAGGGGCGGGAGGCCTTGAGACCCAGTACTTC; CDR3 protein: CASSAQGAGGLETQYF
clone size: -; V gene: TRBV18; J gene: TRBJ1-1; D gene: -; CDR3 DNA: TGTGCCAGCTCGGGACAAGGACTGAACACTGAAGCTTTCTTT; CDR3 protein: CASSGQGLNTEAFF
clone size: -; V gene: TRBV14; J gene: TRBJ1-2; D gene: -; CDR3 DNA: TGTGCCAGCAGCCAAGGGGCCAGCTCCTATGGCTACACCTTC; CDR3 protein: CASSQGASSYGYTF
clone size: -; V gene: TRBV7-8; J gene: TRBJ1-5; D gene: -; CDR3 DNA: TGTGCCAGCAGCTCCCGTGGCGGGGTGGTAGGTCAGCCCCAGCATTTT; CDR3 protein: CASSSRGGVVGQPQHF
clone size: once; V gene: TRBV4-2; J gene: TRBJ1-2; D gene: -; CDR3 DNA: TGTGCCAGCAGCCAAAGCCCAGCAGGCTATGGCTACACCTTC; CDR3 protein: CASSQSPAGYGYTF
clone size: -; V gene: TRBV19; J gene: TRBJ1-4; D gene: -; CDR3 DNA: TGTGCCAGTAGCACAACAGGGTCGACAACTAATGAAAAACTGTTTTTT; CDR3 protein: CASSTTGSTTNEKLFF
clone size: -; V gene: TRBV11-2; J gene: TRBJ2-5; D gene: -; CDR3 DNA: TGTGCCAGCAGCTTAGATGGTGGTCGACTAACTCGGAAGACCCAGTACTTC; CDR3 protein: CASSLDGGRLTRKTQYF
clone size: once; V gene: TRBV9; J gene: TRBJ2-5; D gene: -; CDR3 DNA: TGTGCCAGCAGCCCCCGGGACTTCCAAGAGACCCAGTACTTC; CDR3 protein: CASSPRDFQETQYF
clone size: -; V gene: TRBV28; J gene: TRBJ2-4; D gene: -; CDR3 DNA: TGTGCCAGCAGTCTCCCCGGGGTTAGTAACATTCAGTACTTC; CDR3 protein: CASSLPGVSNIQYF
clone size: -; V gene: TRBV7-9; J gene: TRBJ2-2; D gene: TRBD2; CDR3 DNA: TGTGCCAGCAGCTTAGGAGCGGGAAGCCCCGGGGAGCTGTTTTTT; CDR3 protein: CASSLGAGSPGELFF
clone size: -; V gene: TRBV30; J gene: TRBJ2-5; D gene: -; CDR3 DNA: TGTGCCTGGAGTCAGGGCGAGACCCAGTACTTC; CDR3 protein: CAWSQGETQYF
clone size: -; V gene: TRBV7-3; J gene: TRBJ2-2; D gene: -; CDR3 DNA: TGTGCCAGCAGCAGAGACAACGCGAACACCGGGGAGCTGTTTTTT; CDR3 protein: CASSRDNANTGELFF
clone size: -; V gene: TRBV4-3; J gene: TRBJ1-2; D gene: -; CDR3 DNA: TGCGCCAGCAGCGAAAGGGCTGGGGCCTCCTATGGCTACACCTTC; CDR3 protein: CASSERAGASYGYTF
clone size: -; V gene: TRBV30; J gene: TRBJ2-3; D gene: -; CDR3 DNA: TGTGCCTGGAGTGTAATGAAGGACAGTGTGACAGATACGCAGTATTTT; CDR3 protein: CAWSVMKDSVTDTQYF
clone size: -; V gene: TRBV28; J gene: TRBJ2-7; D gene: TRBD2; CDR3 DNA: TGTGCCAGCAGTTTAGCGGGAGGGTATTACGAGCAGTACTTC; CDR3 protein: CASSLAGGYYEQYF
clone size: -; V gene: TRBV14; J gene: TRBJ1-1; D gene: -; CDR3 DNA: TGTGCCAGCAGCCAATGGCCGTTTGCCACTGAAGCTTTCTTT; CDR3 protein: CASSQWPFATEAFF
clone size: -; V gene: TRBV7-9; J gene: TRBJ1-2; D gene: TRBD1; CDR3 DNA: TGTGCCAGCAGCTTGCCCTCCGGGACAGTCTATGGCTACACCTTC; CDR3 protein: CASSLPSGTVYGYTF
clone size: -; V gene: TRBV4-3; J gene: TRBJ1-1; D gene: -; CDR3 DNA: TGCGCCAGCAGCCAAGATCCTGGAGAGAACACTGAAGCTTTCTTT; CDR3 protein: CASSQDPGENTEAFF
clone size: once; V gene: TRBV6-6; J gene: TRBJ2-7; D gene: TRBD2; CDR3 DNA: TGTGCCAGCAGGTTGACTAGCGGGACTCCCTACGAGCAGTACTTC; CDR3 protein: CASRLTSGTPYEQYF
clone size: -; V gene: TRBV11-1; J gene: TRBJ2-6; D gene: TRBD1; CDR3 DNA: TGTGCCAGCAGCTTACCCCGGGACAGGACAGCTCGTGGGGCCAACGTCCTGACTTTC; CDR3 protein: CASSLPRDRTARGANVLTF
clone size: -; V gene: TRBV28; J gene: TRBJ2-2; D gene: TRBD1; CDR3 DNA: TGTGCCAGCAGTTTACCGACAGGGCGCACCGGGGAGCTGTTTTTT; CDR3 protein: CASSLPTGRTGELFF
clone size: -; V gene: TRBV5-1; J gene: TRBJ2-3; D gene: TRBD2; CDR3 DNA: TGCGCCAGCAGCCACACCACTAGCGGGGGGGCCTGGACAGATACGCAGTATTTT; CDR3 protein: CASSHTTSGGAWTDTQYF
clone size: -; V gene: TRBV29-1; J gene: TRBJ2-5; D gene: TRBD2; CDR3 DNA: TGCAGCGTTGCATTACCGGGACTAGCGGTCCAAGAGACCCAGTACTTC; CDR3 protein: CSVALPGLAVQETQYF
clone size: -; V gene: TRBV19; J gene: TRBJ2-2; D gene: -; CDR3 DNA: TGTGCCAGTAGTATCGCAGGGTCCGGGGAGCTGTTTTTT; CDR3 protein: CASSIAGSGELFF
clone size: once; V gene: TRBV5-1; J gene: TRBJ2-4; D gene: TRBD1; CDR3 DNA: TGCGCCAGCAGCTTGGGTCTGGACAGGGACATTCAGTACTTC; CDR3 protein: CASSLGLDRDIQYF
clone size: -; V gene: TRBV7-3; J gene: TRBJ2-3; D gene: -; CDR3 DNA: TGTGCCAGCGGGCGAGGGTTTGGAGATACGCAGTATTTT; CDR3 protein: CASGRGFGDTQYF
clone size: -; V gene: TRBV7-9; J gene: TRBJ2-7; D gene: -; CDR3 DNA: TGTGCCAGCAGCTTACGGGAGGCAGGGGGCGGCGAGCAGTACTTC; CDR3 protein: CASSLREAGGGEQYF
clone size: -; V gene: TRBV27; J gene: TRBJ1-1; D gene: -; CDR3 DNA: TGTGCCAGCAGAGTAGGGAGGAACACTGAAGCTTTCTTT; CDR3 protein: CASRVGRNTEAFF
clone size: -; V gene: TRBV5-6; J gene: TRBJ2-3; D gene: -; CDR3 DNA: TGTGCCAGCAGCGCCCGGGTCTTGGGCACAGATACGCAGTATTTT; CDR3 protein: CASSARVLGTDTQYF
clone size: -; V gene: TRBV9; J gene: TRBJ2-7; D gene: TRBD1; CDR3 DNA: TGTGCCAGCAGCCGACTGGGCGTCGACAGGGATTCCTACGAGCAGTACTTC; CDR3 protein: CASSRLGVDRDSYEQYF
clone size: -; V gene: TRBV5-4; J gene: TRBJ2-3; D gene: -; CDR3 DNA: TGTGCCAGCAGCTTGGGGGGAGCAGTCACAGATACGCAGTATTTT; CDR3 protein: CASSLGGAVTDTQYF
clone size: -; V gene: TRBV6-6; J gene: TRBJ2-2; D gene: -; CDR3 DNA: TGTGCCACCTCACGGGGCGGGGTAGCCACCGGGGAGCTGTTTTTT; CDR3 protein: CATSRGGVATGELFF